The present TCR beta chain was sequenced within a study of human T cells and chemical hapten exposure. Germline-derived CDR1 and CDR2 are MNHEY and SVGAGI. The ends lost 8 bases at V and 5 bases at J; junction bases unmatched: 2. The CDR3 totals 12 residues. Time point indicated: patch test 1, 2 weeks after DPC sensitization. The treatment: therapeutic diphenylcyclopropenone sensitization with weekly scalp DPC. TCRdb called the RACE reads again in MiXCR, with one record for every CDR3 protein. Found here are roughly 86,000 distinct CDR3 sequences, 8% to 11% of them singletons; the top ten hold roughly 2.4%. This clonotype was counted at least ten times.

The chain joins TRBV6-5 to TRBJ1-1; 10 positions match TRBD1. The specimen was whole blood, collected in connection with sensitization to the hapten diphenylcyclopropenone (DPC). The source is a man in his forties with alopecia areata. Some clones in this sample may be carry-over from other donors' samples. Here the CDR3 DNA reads TGTGCCAGCGGGGACAGGGGTACTGAAGCTTTCTTT. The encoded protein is CASGDRGTEAFF.